The entry that follows covers one TCR beta chain sequence. This specimen comes from a study of blood T cell repertoires in COVID-19. Study background: Sites across the United States, Italy and Spain contributed samples from acute and convalescent COVID-19. PBMCs, B-cell-depleted T cells, or T cells were the source of the cDNA or gDNA that made up the material.

How the authors handled the data: Researchers report that nucleated cell counts were estimated from reference gene primer amplification. TCRdb's copy holds only in-frame clones and misses some; the assay was immunoSEQ multiplex PCR. Clonal size and the V and J genes are those of that table, whereas D and trimming came from the DNA. The sample lists 150,000 to 200,000 clones, roughly 87% occurring once. Per the germline V gene, CDR1 is LNHDA and CDR2 is SQIVND (reference sequence). V dropped 5 bases and J dropped 1; count of bases not matched to a gene: 8. This CDR3 spans 16 amino acids. The sequence was obtained from a woman in her 50s with acute or convalescent COVID-19. Material: peripheral blood. This sequence joins TRBV19 and TRBJ2-3, with 8 bases that match TRBD2. The CDR3 is CASSPGLGMGTDTQYF. CDR3 DNA: TGTGCCAGTAGTCCGGGACTAGGGATGGGCACAGATACGCAGTATTTT.